Listed below are T cell receptor beta chains from one sample, sequenced in a study of T-cell reconstitution after alpha-beta-depleted transplantation in children. TCRdb itself ran the PCR reads through MiXCR, one entry per CDR3 protein. The sample consists of some 490,000 distinct CDR3 sequences, around 12% of them appearing once. This specimen was PBMCs from the stem cell graft donor, taken from the stem cell graft. The receptors originated from a human donor who donated a stem cell graft to a child with combined immunodeficiency. Each CDR3 is given with its conserved first and last residue. D genes are given only for firm matches. Clone size is not always given. Where it is, it says once, few, many or a class for expanded clones.

abundance	d_gene	j_gene	len	v_gene	CDR3nt	CDR3aa
many	-	TRBJ2-5	13	TRBV12-3/TRBV12-4	TGTGCCAGCAGTTTAATCCCGGCGGAGACCCAGTACTTC	CASSLIPAETQYF
few	-	TRBJ2-7	16	TRBV4-3	TGCGCCAGCAGCCAAGATGCCGGGCGCCCGTCCTACGAGCAGTACTTC	CASSQDAGRPSYEQYF
few	-	TRBJ2-2	15	TRBV7-6	TGTGCCAGCAGCTTAGAGGTCAGGGGAACCGGGGAGCTGTTTTTT	CASSLEVRGTGELFF
-	-	TRBJ1-5	17	TRBV27	TGTGCCAGCAGTCCCAGTAAAGGCCCAGCAAGCAATCAGCCCCAGCATTTT	CASSPSKGPASNQPQHF
-	-	TRBJ1-5	15	TRBV7-2	TGTGCCAGCAGCTTACAGGGACGGTTAGATCAGCCCCAGCATTTT	CASSLQGRLDQPQHF
few	TRBD1	TRBJ2-4	17	TRBV27	TGTGCCAGCAGTTTATCGTGGGGAAGGACAGGGGTGAACATTCAGTACTTC	CASSLSWGRTGVNIQYF
-	-	TRBJ2-1	15	TRBV4-1	TGCGCCAGCAGCCAAGGGAGGAATCACTTCAATGAGCAGTTCTTC	CASSQGRNHFNEQFF
few	-	TRBJ2-1	12	TRBV12-3/TRBV12-4	TGTGCCAGCAGTTTAGGGCATCTTGAGCAGTTCTTC	CASSLGHLEQFF
many	-	TRBJ2-7	12	TRBV15	TGTGCCACCAGCCGCGAGTTCTACGAGCAGTACTTC	CATSREFYEQYF
-	-	TRBJ2-1	13	TRBV5-1	TGCGCCAGCAGCCTTCTTTACGGGGGTGAGCAGTTCTTC	CASSLLYGGEQFF
many	-	TRBJ2-7	14	TRBV6-1	TGTGCCAGCAGACCAGGGGTCGGCTCCTACGAGCAGTACTTC	CASRPGVGSYEQYF
few	-	TRBJ1-4	13	TRBV30	TGTGCCTACGCCAAGTCAACTAATGAAAAACTGTTTTTT	CAYAKSTNEKLFF
few	TRBD1	TRBJ1-3	15	TRBV25-1	TGTGCCAGCAGTGCCCGACAGGGGTTTGGAAACACCATATATTTT	CASSARQGFGNTIYF
-	TRBD1	TRBJ2-7	12	TRBV10-3	TGTGCCATCAGACAGGGGTCCCACGAGCAGTACTTC	CAIRQGSHEQYF
-	-	TRBJ2-6	15	TRBV4-3	TGCGCCAGCAGCCAAGAGGTCTCTGGGGCCAACGTCCTGACTTTC	CASSQEVSGANVLTF
-	-	TRBJ2-5	11	TRBV20-1	TGCAGTGCTAGAGGAGCAGAGACCCAGTACTTC	CSARGAETQYF
many	-	TRBJ1-1	15	TRBV15	TGTGCCACCAGCTACCTCGATTGGGGGGCTGGTGAAGCTTTCTTT	CATSYLDWGAGEAFF
-	TRBD1	TRBJ1-4	16	TRBV7-6	TGTGCCAGCAGCTTAGCGGCGGGGACAGGGGCTGAAAAACTGTTTTTT	CASSLAAGTGAEKLFF
many	-	TRBJ2-7	13	TRBV29-1	TGCAGCGTTGCAGGGACTTCCCCCTACGAGCAGTACTTC	CSVAGTSPYEQYF
few	-	TRBJ1-4	16	TRBV4-3	TGCGCCAGCAGCCAAGAGTTGGGGACATCTAATGAAAAACTGTTTTTT	CASSQELGTSNEKLFF
few	TRBD2	TRBJ2-1	14	TRBV12-3/TRBV12-4	TGTGCCAGCAGTCGGACTAGCGGGGGCTATGAGCAGTTCTTC	CASSRTSGGYEQFF
few	TRBD1	TRBJ1-1	14	TRBV4-3	TGCGCCAGCAGCCAATTCACAGGGGCGACTGAAGCTTTCTTT	CASSQFTGATEAFF
few	TRBD2	TRBJ2-7	18	TRBV7-8	TGTGCCAGCAGCCCGATTACCGGGACTAGCGGGAGCTCCTACGAGCAGTACTTC	CASSPITGTSGSSYEQYF
many	-	TRBJ2-3	16	TRBV7-2	TGTGCCAGCAGCTTAGAGAGTGGACTCAGCACAGATACGCAGTATTTT	CASSLESGLSTDTQYF
-	-	TRBJ2-1	13	TRBV2	TGTGCCAGCATTGGGGCAGGGTACAATGAGCAGTTCTTC	CASIGAGYNEQFF
-	-	TRBJ2-1	20	TRBV20-1	TGCAGTGCTAGAGACCTACTACGCTCCACTAGCCTATCTTCCTACAATGAGCAGTTCTTC	CSARDLLRSTSLSSYNEQFF
few	-	TRBJ2-3	16	TRBV12-3/TRBV12-4	TGTGCCAGCAGTCCAACCGTGGGCGGCCCCACAGATACGCAGTATTTT	CASSPTVGGPTDTQYF
few	-	TRBJ2-5	15	TRBV9	TGTGCCAGCAGCGTAGGCCAAGGGCTTCCCGAGACCCAGTACTTC	CASSVGQGLPETQYF
many	TRBD1	TRBJ2-3	16	TRBV5-1	TGCGCCAGCAGCTTTTCCACAGGGGGGCCCACAGATACGCAGTATTTT	CASSFSTGGPTDTQYF
few	-	TRBJ2-1	15	TRBV5-1	TGCGCCAGCAGCTTTAGGGGGGGGACCTACAATGAGCAGTTCTTC	CASSFRGGTYNEQFF
many	TRBD2	TRBJ2-7	14	TRBV7-2	TGTGCCAGCAGCCTCGGGACTAGCGGGACCGAGCAGTACTTC	CASSLGTSGTEQYF
few	-	TRBJ2-5	15	TRBV7-9	TGTGCCAGCAGCTTAGCCTTCCGGGGAACAGAGACCCAGTACTTC	CASSLAFRGTETQYF
-	-	TRBJ1-4	14	TRBV6-5	TGTGCCAGCAGTTACGCCTCAACTAATGAAAAACTGTTTTTT	CASSYASTNEKLFF
many	-	TRBJ2-1	13	TRBV2	TGTGCCAGCAGTGAGAGCGTTGGCCCCTTGGGGTTCTTC	CASSESVGPLGFF
few	-	TRBJ2-1	15	TRBV20-1	TGCAGTGCTAGAGATCATAGGGAAGCGGCCAATGAGCAGTTCTTC	CSARDHREAANEQFF
many	TRBD1	TRBJ2-1	14	TRBV29-1	TGCAGCGTTGGAAGGGACAGGGAAAACAATGAGCAGTTCTTC	CSVGRDRENNEQFF
few	-	TRBJ2-3	14	TRBV6-4	TGTGCCAGCAGTGCGGGGGAGGTAACAGATACGCAGTATTTT	CASSAGEVTDTQYF
few	-	TRBJ2-5	17	TRBV7-8	TGTGCCAGCAGCTTAGTTAGGATTGGATGGTCCCAAGAGACCCAGTACTTC	CASSLVRIGWSQETQYF
many	-	TRBJ2-1	15	TRBV5-1	TGCGCCAGCAGCTTGGCCGGGGACAACTACAATGAGCAGTTCTTC	CASSLAGDNYNEQFF